These 22 T cell receptor beta chains were all obtained from the same sample, sequenced in a study of CD8+ T cells in alopecia areata. Following extraction, RNA underwent reverse transcription to cDNA, which served as the sequencing template. Clones were sequenced by immunoSEQ multiplex PCR, and TCRdb holds only the in-frame ones, with some missing. The table has over 100,000 clones, about 60% seen once. The treatment here: oral pan-JAK inhibitor, 5-10 mg twice daily. The source was CD8+ T cells sorted from blood, collected at week 24, from a patient treated with tofacitinib. These receptors were collected from a human donor with alopecia areata.

This clone appeared a few times. This chain joins TRBV30 and TRBJ2-3; D is possibly TRBD1 (5 bases). This CDR3 spans 12 amino acids. V shed 1 base and J shed 4 bases, with 6 bases lying between them. CDR1 and CDR2 from the germline V gene are GTSNPN and SVGIG (reference sequence). CDR3 coding DNA: TGTGCCTGGAGTGAAGGGGCAGATACGCAGTATTTT. Translated: CAWSEGADTQYF.

The gene calls are TRBV5-6 and TRBJ2-4; 9 bases map to TRBD2. The CDR3 is 16 residues long. Germline V gives CDR1 SGHDT, CDR2 YYEEEE. V lost 2 bases and J lost 3; bases outside the gene matches: 6. The CDR3 loop reads CASSFWRLADKNIQYF. CDR3 DNA sequence: TGTGCCAGCAGCTTCTGGAGACTAGCGGACAAAAACATTCAGTACTTC.

The chain uses TRBV5-1 and TRBJ2-7, with 8 bases identical to TRBD1. The CDR3 is 15 amino acids. The V and J ends lost 4 bases and 0 bases, in that order; junction bases with no gene match: 6. Germline-derived CDR1 and CDR2 are SGHRS and YFSETQ. The CDR3 DNA sequence: TGCGCCAGCAGCGGCTGGACAGGGCGCTCCTACGAGCAGTACTTC. Translation: CASSGWTGRSYEQYF.

V and J are TRBV6-6 and TRBJ2-2; a weak D match, TRBD2 (6 bases). The V gene lost 6 bases and the J gene lost 4 bases, with 9 bases spanning the gap. Germline loops: CDR1 MNHNY, CDR2 SVGAGI (reference sequence). The CDR3 loop spans 13 amino acids. The CDR3 here is CASSSGLTGELFF. In DNA form, the CDR3 reads TGTGCCAGCAGCTCGGGACTCACCGGGGAGCTGTTTTTT.

The chain has TRBV29-1 and TRBJ1-4; no firm D call. Germline V gene data show CDR1 as SQVTM and CDR2 as ANQGSEA. Trimming removed 4 bases at V and 8 bases at J, with 14 bases between. The CDR3 spans 13 residues. CDR3 nucleotide sequence: TGCAGCGTTGTTGGTCCAGTTAGCGAAAAACTGTTTTTT. This sequence encodes CSVVGPVSEKLFF.

The chain carries TRBV15 and TRBJ1-6; D ambiguous. V shed 0 bases and J shed 0 bases, with 12 bases lying between them. CDR1 is LNHNV, CDR2 YYDKDF, per germline (reference sequence). This CDR3 has 18 amino acids. The DNA for the CDR3 is TGTGCCACCAGCAGAGACGACCTACGGAGCTCCTATAATTCACCCCTCCACTTT. Amino acids: CATSRDDLRSSYNSPLHF.

The rearrangement uses TRBV7-8 and TRBJ2-7; possibly TRBD2 for D (5 bases). V lost 3 bases and J lost 5, with 26 bases in between. The CDR3 has 18 amino acids. Germline loops: CDR1 SGHVS, CDR2 FQNEAQ. The CDR3: CASSFPDDVRSGPNEQYF. CDR3 coding DNA: TGTGCCAGCAGCTTCCCCGACGACGTTAGAAGCGGTCCCAACGAGCAGTACTTC.

V and J are TRBV5-1 and TRBJ1-2, with 9 bases fitting TRBD1. This CDR3 region has 18 residues. CDR1 and CDR2 (germline): SGHRS, YFSETQ. J gave up 7 bases and V 5 bases, and 21 bases lay outside the gene matches. CDR3: CASRDKFGDRVIARGYTF. The CDR3 nucleotides read TGCGCCAGCAGGGATAAATTCGGGGACAGGGTGATTGCTCGTGGCTACACCTTC.

Turning to this clone: One end of the junction fails to match germline, which may point to a read error. The chain recombines TRBV29-1 with TRBJ1-1, with 7 bases that match TRBD1. CDR1 is SQVTM and CDR2 is ANQGSEA in the germline V gene. The CDR3 has 12 amino acids. The CDR3 is CSLDGEGAEALF. The CDR3 nucleotides read TGCAGCTTGGACGGGGAGGGGGCTGAAGCTCTCTTT.

This clone was counted once. The gene calls are TRBV19 and TRBJ2-1; TRBD2 matches at 9 bases. This CDR3 region has 13 residues. Germline CDR1 LNHDA, CDR2 SQIVND (reference sequence). The V segment lost 11 bases and the J segment 7 bases; nucleotides outside the gene matches: 9. CDR3 in amino acids: CACGREEWNEQFF. The CDR3 DNA follows: TGTGCCTGCGGGAGGGAGGAGTGGAATGAGCAGTTCTTC.

The chain combines TRBV25-1 with TRBJ2-7; 9 nucleotides align to TRBD1. The CDR3 has 14 residues. V lost 7 bases, J lost 1 base, and 5 bases stayed unmatched. CDR1 is MGHDK, CDR2 SYGVNS, per germline. The CDR3 DNA follows: TGTGCCAGCAAGGAGACAGGGGGTTCCTACGAGCAGTACTTC. Protein sequence: CASKETGGSYEQYF.

For the CDR3, the DNA is TGCAGCGTTGAGACAGGAAGGACCCACGAGCAGTACTTC. Translated, it gives CSVETGRTHEQYF. The V gene is TRBV29-1, the J gene TRBJ2-7, with TRBD1 as a possible D gene (6 bases). CDR1 and CDR2 from the germline V gene are SQVTM and ANQGSEA. The CDR3 contains 13 residues. V dropped 3 bases and J dropped 5 bases, with 14 bases sitting between them.

This clone appeared a single time. The rearrangement links TRBV4-2 to TRBJ1-5; D gene ambiguous. Germline V lookup: CDR1 LGHNA, CDR2 YNFKEQ. The CDR3 length is 14 residues. Trimming pared 0 bases from V and 6 bases from J, leaving 9 bases between. The CDR3 protein is CASSQDHYGQPQHF. The CDR3 DNA reads as TGTGCCAGCAGCCAAGATCATTACGGTCAGCCCCAGCATTTT.

This clone appeared once. This sequence joins TRBV15 and TRBJ1-6; a possible D gene is TRBD1 (5 bases). V gave up 0 bases and J gave up 6 bases, with 15 bases separating them. Per the germline V gene, CDR1 is LNHNV and CDR2 is YYDKDF (reference sequence). The CDR3 has 17 amino acids. CDR3 loop: CATSRDNIRDPNSPLHF. The CDR3 region has the DNA TGTGCCACCAGCAGAGATAATATCCGGGACCCTAATTCACCCCTCCACTTT.

This rearrangement joins TRBV7-8 to TRBJ2-5; D may be TRBD1 (5 bases). The germline CDR1 and CDR2 sequences are SGHVS and FQNEAQ. Trimming pared 1 base from V and 7 bases from J, leaving 7 bases between. There are 12 residues in the CDR3. As DNA, the CDR3 is TGTGCCAGCAGCTTAGGAGACAGGACCCAGTACTTC. This gives the protein CASSLGDRTQYF. The full variable domain, with the rest looked up from reference TRBV7-8 and TRBJ2-5, is GAGVSQSPRYKVAKRGQDVALRCDPISGHVSLFWYQQALGQGPEFLTYFQNEAQLDKSGLPSDRFFAERPEGSVSTLKIQRTQQEDSAVYLCASSLGDRTQYFGPGTRLLVL.

This chain links TRBV29-1 with TRBJ2-7; D is possibly TRBD1 or TRBD2 (5 bases each). Trimming pared 7 bases from V and 6 bases from J, leaving 13 bases between. Germline values: CDR1 SQVTM, CDR2 ANQGSEA. The CDR3 is made up of 11 amino acids. CDR3 amino acids: CSANRDGEQYF. As DNA, the CDR3 is TGCAGCGCAAATCGGGACGGCGAGCAGTACTTC.

J is TRBJ2-5 and V is TRBV19; 8 bases fit TRBD1. CDR3 length: 15 amino acids. Germline V CDR1 and CDR2: LNHDA, SQIVND (reference sequence). The V and J ends lost 4 bases and 7 bases, in that order; junction bases with no gene match: 11. CDR3 sequence (DNA): TGTGCCAGTAGTAACCCCGAGGCAGGGGGCAGGACCCAGTACTTC. This translates into CASSNPEAGGRTQYF.

This chain connects TRBV2 to TRBJ1-2; D gene unclear. Germline assignment: CDR1 SNHLY and CDR2 FYNNEI. This CDR3 contains 11 residues. V lost 3 bases to trimming and J lost 8 bases, with 7 bases between them. CDR3 loop: CASSERPGYTF. As DNA, the CDR3 is TGTGCCAGCAGTGAGCGTCCCGGCTACACCTTC.

J is TRBJ1-5 and V is TRBV7-9, with TRBD1 matching 9 bases. The J segment lost 7 bases and the V segment lost 4 bases, leaving 5 bases of the junction unmatched. Looked up from germline, CDR1 is SEHNR and CDR2 is FQNEAQ (reference sequence). The CDR3 runs 14 residues. For the CDR3, the DNA is TGTGCCAGCAGCTCGGGACAGGGTAACCAGCCCCAGCATTTT. Residues: CASSSGQGNQPQHF.

The genes are TRBV27 and TRBJ1-5; a possible D gene is TRBD1 (5 bases). Trimming stripped 6 bases from V and 5 bases from J, with 11 bases between. CDR3 length: 13 amino acids. CDR1 is MNHEY, CDR2 SMNVEV, per germline (reference sequence). The CDR3 protein is CASRGRGDQPQHF. The CDR3 coding sequence is TGTGCCAGCAGGGGACGGGGCGATCAGCCCCAGCATTTT.

This clone has just a few counts. The rearrangement uses TRBV29-1 and TRBJ2-1; D is unresolved. V dropped 7 bases and J dropped 5 bases, with 12 bases sitting between them. Per the germline V gene, CDR1 is SQVTM and CDR2 is ANQGSEA. CDR3 size: 12 residues. CDR3 in amino acids: CSAIPPDNEQFF. The CDR3 nucleotides are TGCAGCGCGATACCTCCTGACAATGAGCAGTTCTTC.

This clone was observed a few times. V and J are TRBV29-1 and TRBJ1-2; possible D gene TRBD1, 5 bases. Trimming took 3 bases from V and 3 from J, leaving 11 bases between them. CDR1 and CDR2 from the germline V gene are SQVTM and ANQGSEA. CDR3 length equals 13 residues. CDR3 coding DNA: TGCAGCGTTGAGGACGGGACCTACTATGGCTACACCTTC. Protein product: CSVEDGTYYGYTF. The variable domain in full, completed from reference TRBV29-1 and TRBJ1-2, reads SAVISQKPSRDICQRGTSLTIQCQVDSQVTMMFWYRQQPGQSLTLIATANQGSEATYESGFVIDKFPISRPNLTFSTLTVSNMSPEDSSIYLCSVEDGTYYGYTFGSGTRLTVV.